The 13 T cell receptor beta chains below were found in one sample sequenced in a study of cytomegalovirus exposure and HLA in healthy donors. PCR used 60 Vbeta primers and 13 Jbeta primers. Using immunoSEQ multiplex PCR, the repertoire was profiled, and TCRdb retains in-frame clones only, with some absent. Of approximately 170,000 clones listed, 81% are singletons. Sequenced: PBMCs. Receptors were obtained from a man aged 45-60 years in good health and CMV-seropositive.

This chain links TRBV11-2 with TRBJ1-1; tentatively, D is TRBD1 (6 bases). V was shortened by 5 bases and J by 1 base, with 17 bases between the two germline ends. Germline loops: CDR1 SGHAT, CDR2 FQNNGV. The CDR3 loop spans 16 amino acids. The CDR3 DNA follows: TGTGCCAGCAGCCCCAACCTCGGACAGTGGAACACTGAAGCTTTCTTT. Residues: CASSPNLGQWNTEAFF.

This chain connects TRBV29-1 to TRBJ1-1; maybe TRBD1 (5 bases). Germline V gene lookup returns CDR1 SQVTM and CDR2 ANQGSEA. This CDR3 comprises 12 residues. V was pared by 7 bases and J by 5 bases, with 14 bases between. The CDR3 reads CSAREGTTEAFF. In DNA, the CDR3 is TGCAGCGCTAGGGAGGGGACGACTGAAGCTTTCTTT.

The rearrangement links TRBV30 to TRBJ2-2; D might be TRBD1 (5 bases). V dropped 7 bases and J dropped 8 bases, with 14 bases sitting between them. Germline V CDR1 and CDR2: GTSNPN, SVGIG (reference sequence). The CDR3 extends over 12 amino acids. The CDR3 sequence: CAYQVGVGELFF. The CDR3 coding sequence is TGTGCCTACCAGGTAGGGGTGGGGGAGCTGTTTTTT.

The rearrangement uses TRBV6-1 and TRBJ2-7; D call uncertain. Germline V gene lookup returns CDR1 MNHNS and CDR2 SASEGT. The V and J ends lost 4 bases and 7 bases respectively, with 17 bases between them. This CDR3 comprises 14 residues. The CDR3 sequence: CASSGSHPSTEQYF. Here the CDR3 DNA reads TGTGCCAGCAGTGGGTCGCACCCCTCTACGGAGCAGTACTTC.

The table lists this clone with a few counts. The chain couples TRBV5-1 to TRBJ2-7; 8 nucleotides agree with TRBD1. J gave up 2 bases and V 0 bases, and 4 bases lay outside the gene matches. The V gene's germline CDR1 is SGHRS and CDR2 YFSETQ. This CDR3 spans 15 amino acids. The CDR3 coding sequence is TGCGCCAGCAGCTTGGGGAGGACAGGGACCTACGAGCAGTACTTC. This codes for CASSLGRTGTYEQYF.

The rearrangement uses TRBV5-1 and TRBJ2-1, with D possibly matching TRBD2 (6 bases). This CDR3 is 17 amino acids long. Trimming stripped 1 base from V and 0 bases from J, with 14 bases between. Germline CDR1 SGHRS, CDR2 YFSETQ. This CDR3 is CASSLLGGQSSYNEQFF. Written as DNA, the CDR3 is TGCGCCAGCAGCTTGTTGGGGGGTCAGAGCTCCTACAATGAGCAGTTCTTC. The full variable domain, with the rest looked up from reference TRBV5-1 and TRBJ2-1, is KAGVTQTPRYLIKTRGQQVTLSCSPISGHRSVSWYQQTPGQGLQFLFEYFSETQRNKGNFPGRFSGRQFSNSRSEMNVSTLELGDSALYLCASSLLGGQSSYNEQFFGPGTRLTVL.

This clone has a count of ten or more. V is TRBV25-1 and J is TRBJ1-1; 7 bases map to TRBD1. This CDR3 contains 13 residues. Germline assignment: CDR1 MGHDK and CDR2 SYGVNS. Trimming removed 7 bases from V and 6 bases from J; junction bases left unmatched: 8. The CDR3 protein is CASNPPGTAEAFF. The CDR3 nucleotides read TGTGCCAGCAACCCGCCCGGGACAGCTGAAGCTTTCTTT. The complete variable domain, with remaining parts taken from reference TRBV25-1 and TRBJ1-1, reads EADIYQTPRYLVIGTGKKITLECSQTMGHDKMYWYQQDPGMELHLIHYSYGVNSTEKGDLSSESTVSRIRTEHFPLTLESARPSHTSQYLCASNPPGTAEAFFGQGTRLTVV.

The rearrangement uses TRBV18 and TRBJ1-3; TRBD1 is a possible D gene (6 bases). This CDR3 is 17 amino acids long. The V end was cut by 1 base, the J end by 0 bases, with 13 bases between. Germline V lookup: CDR1 KGHSH, CDR2 LQKENI. CDR3 in DNA: TGTGCCAGCTCACCACTGGACAGTCTAAGCTCTGGAAACACCATATATTTT. Protein: CASSPLDSLSSGNTIYF.

The genes are TRBV19 and TRBJ2-5; D not certain. CDR1 is LNHDA, CDR2 SQIVND, per germline (reference sequence). The CDR3 is made up of 15 amino acids. The ends were cut back, 7 bases at V and 3 bases at J, with 18 bases in the middle. This CDR3 is CASTPSSVIKETQYF. The DNA for the CDR3 is TGTGCCAGTACCCCCAGTTCAGTGATCAAAGAGACCCAGTACTTC.

The chain carries TRBV6-5 and TRBJ2-7; 8 bases fit TRBD2. Germline lookup yields CDR1 MNHEY and CDR2 SVGAGI. The CDR3 loop spans 14 amino acids. The V gene end was trimmed by 5 bases and the J gene end by 4 bases; junction bases not matched to a gene: 7. Here the CDR3 DNA reads TGTGCCAGCAGTGAAACCCCTAGCGGGTACGAGCAGTACTTC. Its protein is CASSETPSGYEQYF.

This sequence joins TRBV28 and TRBJ1-6, with D hard to call. CDR3 length: 16 residues. The germline CDR1 and CDR2 sequences are MDHEN and SYDVKM. V lost 5 bases, J lost 2 bases, and 13 bases lay in between. Written as DNA, the CDR3 is TGTGCCAGCAGTGTCCCCGGGGTTACCTATAATTCACCCCTCCACTTT. Its protein product is CASSVPGVTYNSPLHF.

This chain joins TRBV29-1 and TRBJ1-1; perhaps TRBD1 as D (5 bases). V lost 4 bases, J lost 1 base, and 10 bases lay in between. This CDR3 comprises 13 residues. Germline V gene lookup returns CDR1 SQVTM and CDR2 ANQGSEA. The CDR3 region has the DNA TGCAGCGTTGTTCAGGGCCGGAACACTGAAGCTTTCTTT. Protein: CSVVQGRNTEAFF.

The rearrangement uses TRBV27 and TRBJ2-3, with unresolved D. Germline values: CDR1 MNHEY, CDR2 SMNVEV (reference sequence). This CDR3 spans 12 amino acids. V gave up 4 bases and J gave up 6 bases, with 8 bases separating them. This chain's CDR3 is CASSSTTDTQYF. CDR3 bases: TGTGCCAGCAGTTCCACTACGGATACGCAGTATTTT.